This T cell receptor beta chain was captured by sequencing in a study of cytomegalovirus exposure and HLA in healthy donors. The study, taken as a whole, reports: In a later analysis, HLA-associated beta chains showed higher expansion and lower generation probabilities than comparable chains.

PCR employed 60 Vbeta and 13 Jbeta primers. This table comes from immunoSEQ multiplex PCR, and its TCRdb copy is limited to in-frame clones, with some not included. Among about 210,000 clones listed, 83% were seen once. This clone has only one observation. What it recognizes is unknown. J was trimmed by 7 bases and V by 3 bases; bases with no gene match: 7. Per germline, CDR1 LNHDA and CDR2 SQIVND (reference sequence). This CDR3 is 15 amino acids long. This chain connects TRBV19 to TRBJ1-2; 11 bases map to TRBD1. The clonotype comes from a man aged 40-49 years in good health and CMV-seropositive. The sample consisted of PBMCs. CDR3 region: CASSIQDRGQSGYTF. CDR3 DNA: TGTGCCAGTAGTATCCAGGACAGGGGGCAGAGTGGCTACACCTTC. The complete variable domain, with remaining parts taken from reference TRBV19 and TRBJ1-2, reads DGGITQSPKYLFRKEGQNVTLSCEQNLNHDAMYWYRQDPGQGLRLIYYSQIVNDFQKGDIAEGYSVSREKKESFPLTVTSAQKNPTAFYLCASSIQDRGQSGYTFGSGTRLTVV.